These 14 T cell receptor beta chains were sequenced from one sample in a study of blood T cells in healthy people across ages. Together with a sample-barcoded 5' primer, a J-beta primer mix was included in a second PCR lasting about 6 to 12 cycles. TCRdb ran MiXCR on the 5' RACE reads and lists one entry per CDR3 protein. The sample carries about 2 million distinct CDR3 sequences, roughly 52% recorded once. The sample comprised blood. These TCRs come from a woman in her thirties or forties in good health.

The J gene is TRBJ2-1, the V gene TRBV4-3, with 9 bases aligning to TRBD2. Germline V gives CDR1 LGHNA, CDR2 YSLEER. The junction had 8 bases not matched to a gene; V was cut back by 0 bases and J by 8 bases. The CDR3 is made up of 16 amino acids. The chain's CDR3 is CASSQEIAGVVDEQFF. The CDR3 DNA reads as TGCGCCAGCAGCCAAGAGATAGCGGGGGTCGTCGATGAGCAGTTCTTC.

This clonotype has only a few counts. A much larger clone sits a single nucleotide away, making a read error possible. The chain carries TRBV7-2 and TRBJ2-7, with a tentative D call TRBD2 (5 bases). This CDR3 is 14 amino acids long. V was trimmed by 5 bases and J by 2 bases, leaving 13 bases between them. CDR1 and CDR2 (germline): SGHTA, FQGNSA. The chain's CDR3 is CASSVQRLAYEQYF. The DNA of the CDR3 is TGTGCCAGCAGCGTACAGCGGTTGGCCTACGAGCAGTACTTC.

This chain joins TRBV11-2 and TRBJ2-1; no clear D gene. The CDR3 has 15 residues. Germline-derived CDR1 and CDR2 are SGHAT and FQNNGV. Between the trimmed V and J ends, which lost 2 bases and 3 bases, there was a span of 11 bases. CDR3 sequence reads: CASSLTRNGYNEQFF. Written as DNA, the CDR3 is TGTGCCAGCAGCTTAACACGAAACGGCTACAATGAGCAGTTCTTC.

A single count supports this clonotype. This chain joins TRBV10-3 and TRBJ2-1; weak D call: TRBD2 (6 bases). The germline gives CDR1 ENHRY, CDR2 SYGVKD. V lost 0 bases and J 8 bases, leaving 14 bases between the germline ends. The CDR3 has 15 residues. CDR3 region: CAISESPTSVDEQFF. The DNA of the CDR3 is TGTGCCATCAGTGAGTCCCCGACTAGTGTGGATGAGCAGTTCTTC.

The chain is built from TRBV18 and TRBJ2-1, with 12 nucleotides matching TRBD2. The CDR3 runs 15 residues. Trimming cost V 5 bases and J 6 bases; bases outside gene matches: 5. Germline loops: CDR1 KGHSH, CDR2 LQKENI. The CDR3 bases are TGTGCCAGCTCAGCGGGACTAGCGGGCACCAATGAGCAGTTCTTC. Its protein is CASSAGLAGTNEQFF.

V is TRBV12-3 or TRBV12-4 and J is TRBJ2-7; 7 bases align to TRBD1. This CDR3 has 15 amino acids. J was trimmed by 0 bases and V by 6 bases; bases with no gene match: 8. CDR3 sequence (DNA): TGTGCCAGCAGACTCACAGGGGTATACTCCTACGAGCAGTACTTC. Translating it yields CASRLTGVYSYEQYF.

The chain has TRBV20-1 and TRBJ2-5, with D perhaps matching TRBD2 (5 bases). CDR1 DFQATT and CDR2 SNEGSKA come from the germline V gene (reference sequence). The CDR3 spans 13 residues. Trimming took off 3 bases at V and 3 bases at J, with 11 bases between the two ends. CDR3 in DNA: TGCAGTGCTAGCCGGGATACTAAAGAGACCCAGTACTTC. As protein: CSASRDTKETQYF.

J is TRBJ2-1 and V is TRBV12-3 or TRBV12-4, with D perhaps given as TRBD1 or TRBD2 (5 bases each). The CDR3 length is 17 residues. V lost 3 bases to trimming and J lost 0 bases, with 15 bases between them. CDR3 bases: TGTGCCAGCAGTTTCGGGCCGGGACCACCCTCCTACAATGAGCAGTTCTTC. Its protein product is CASSFGPGPPSYNEQFF.

V and J are TRBV28 and TRBJ1-1; D unresolved. Germline V CDR1 and CDR2: MDHEN, SYDVKM. V shed 5 bases and J shed 11 bases, with 15 bases lying between them. The CDR3 covers 12 residues. This CDR3 reads CASSALASGAFF. The DNA of the CDR3 is TGTGCCAGCAGTGCTTTAGCCTCTGGGGCTTTCTTT. The full variable domain, rest sourced from reference TRBV28 and TRBJ1-1, is DVKVTQSSRYLVKRTGEKVFLECVQDMDHENMFWYRQDPGLGLRLIYFSYDVKMKEKGDIPEGYSVSREKKERFSLILESASTNQTSMYLCASSALASGAFFGQGTRLTVV.

Only a few counts were recorded for this clonotype. This chain uses TRBV29-1 with TRBJ2-3; TRBD1 might be the D (8 bases). V lost 6 bases and J 4 bases, leaving 14 bases between the germline ends. The germline V gene has CDR1 SQVTM and CDR2 ANQGSEA. CDR3 length: 13 amino acids. CDR3 coding DNA: TGCAGCGTAGAGCGGGGACAGGCAGATACGCAGTATTTT. Amino acids: CSVERGQADTQYF.

This clonotype appeared a single time. The chain carries TRBV5-1 and TRBJ2-6; the match to TRBD1 covers 7 bases. The CDR3 extends over 17 amino acids. The germline gives CDR1 SGHRS, CDR2 YFSETQ. The V gene end was trimmed by 0 bases and the J gene end by 2 bases; junction bases not matched to a gene: 5. In DNA form, the CDR3 reads TGCGCCAGCAGCTTGGCACAGGGGCCCGCTGGGGCCAACGTCCTGACTTTC. Protein: CASSLAQGPAGANVLTF. Based on the CDR3 plus reference TRBV5-1 and TRBJ2-6, the full variable domain is KAGVTQTPRYLIKTRGQQVTLSCSPISGHRSVSWYQQTPGQGLQFLFEYFSETQRNKGNFPGRFSGRQFSNSRSEMNVSTLELGDSALYLCASSLAQGPAGANVLTFGAGSRLTVL.

The V gene is TRBV5-6, the J gene TRBJ1-1, with D hard to call. CDR3 length: 13 amino acids. Germline CDR1 is SGHDT and CDR2 is YYEEEE. The V end was cut by 0 bases, the J end by 4 bases, with 7 bases between. The CDR3 nucleotides read TGTGCCAGCAGCTTGGTGCATCGCACTGAAGCTTTCTTT. Amino acid sequence: CASSLVHRTEAFF.

The chain joins TRBV12-3 or TRBV12-4 to TRBJ2-6, with D unresolved. V was trimmed by 3 bases and J by 0 bases, leaving 12 bases between them. The CDR3 runs 17 residues. The CDR3 coding sequence is TGTGCCAGCAGTTTTGGAGTAGGCGACTCTGGGGCCAACGTCCTGACTTTC. It translates to CASSFGVGDSGANVLTF.

This chain's CDR3 is CASSSPGTRHYEQYF. The DNA of the CDR3 is TGTGCCAGCAGCTCACCCGGGACAAGGCACTACGAGCAGTACTTC. The chain carries TRBV7-2 and TRBJ2-7; D possibly corresponds to TRBD1 (6 bases). The CDR3 loop spans 15 amino acids. With 4 bases removed from V and 3 bases from J, the gap between germline ends came to 16 bases. CDR1 and CDR2 from the germline V gene are SGHTA and FQGNSA.